One sample yielded the 4 T cell receptor beta chains listed below, sequenced in a study of T cell clonotyping in hematopoietic cell transplantation. Libraries were prepared by immunoSEQ multiplex PCR; TCRdb keeps only in-frame clonotypes and omits some of them. The sample has 12,000 to 15,000 clones, approximately 95% seen once. Here the sequenced sample was PBMCs, taken 30 days after allogeneic stem cell transplant. The receptors stem from a male patient between 55 and 70 years old who had an allogeneic stem cell transplant from an unrelated donor, so the T cells may come from the graft donor. Some clones in this sample may be carry-over from other donors' samples.

This chain connects TRBV9 to TRBJ1-6; 10 positions match TRBD1. Germline V lookup: CDR1 SGDLS, CDR2 YYNGEE. After removal of 4 bases from V and 10 bases from J, the junction contained 14 bases not matched to a gene. This CDR3 has 17 residues. The CDR3, as DNA: TGTGCCAGCAGCTATCAACACTCCGGGACAGGGGTCTCACCCCTCCACTTT. It yields the protein CASSYQHSGTGVSPLHF.

The chain has TRBV19 and TRBJ2-4, with 12 bases fitting TRBD2. The CDR3 extends over 17 amino acids. Trimming cost V 10 bases and J 2 bases; bases outside gene matches: 12. The germline gives CDR1 LNHDA, CDR2 SQIVND (reference sequence). The DNA of the CDR3 is TGTGCCACCTCTAGCGGGGGGGCGGATGGGCCCAAAAACATTCAGTACTTC. It translates to CATSSGGADGPKNIQYF.

In this sample, this clone turned up a few times. The rearrangement links TRBV7-6 to TRBJ1-6, with TRBD1 matching 7 bases. The CDR3 length is 14 residues. The germline V gene encodes CDR1 SGHVS and CDR2 FNYEAQ. V was clipped by 5 bases and J by 7 bases; unmatched bases: 5. The DNA for the CDR3 is TGTGCCAGCAGCGTCGGGACAGTCAATTCACCCCTCCACTTT. It yields the protein CASSVGTVNSPLHF.

CDR3 sequence (DNA): TGTGCCTGGAGTCACTCCTCACAGGGGACCTCTGGAAACACCATATATTTT. It translates to CAWSHSSQGTSGNTIYF. The rearrangement links TRBV30 to TRBJ1-3; the match to TRBD1 covers 7 bases. The V segment lost 2 bases and the J segment 0 bases; nucleotides outside the gene matches: 10. The CDR3 runs 17 residues. Germline-derived CDR1 and CDR2 are GTSNPN and SVGIG (reference sequence).